This TCR beta chain was observed in a study of T cell repertoires in cytomegalovirus infection. Study information: CMV infection plus the matching HLA type was flagged by public TCR beta signatures.

TCRdb processed the reads anew with MiXCR; each CDR3 protein has one entry. Of about 260,000 distinct CDR3 sequences detected, roughly an eighth appear once; the ten largest clones hold 7.5% to 10%. Unmatched junction bases numbered 7, after V lost 5 bases and J lost 5 bases. This CDR3 region has 14 residues. Germline-derived CDR1 and CDR2 are SQVTM and ANQGSEA. This clonotype was detected a few times. What was sequenced was PBMCs. The J gene is TRBJ2-5, the V gene TRBV29-1, with 11 nucleotides matching TRBD2. The sequence was obtained from a human donor in good health (CMV status not recorded). Some clones in this sample may be carry-over from other donors' samples. Here the CDR3 reads CSVNGASGGETQYF. CDR3 bases: TGCAGCGTTAATGGGGCTAGCGGGGGGGAGACCCAGTACTTC.